This TCR beta chain was captured in a study of blood T cells in healthy people across ages. It was with a sample-barcoded 5' primer and a J-beta primer mix that a second PCR of roughly 7 to 11 cycles was run. TCRdb used MiXCR to reprocess the 5' RACE reads, holding one entry per CDR3 protein. The sample has 1.5 million or so distinct CDR3 sequences; less than 45% are singletons. The donors, healthy Caucasians from Russia, were aged roughly 6 to 100. A single count supports this clonotype. The target antigen is unknown. Study-level points and caveats: PBMC samples, being unsorted, prevented any conclusive comparison of naive and antigen-experienced cells. TCR beta diversity, measured per million T cells, fell in a roughly linear way with age.

Germline V gene sequence: CDR1 SGHDT, CDR2 YYEEEE. Deletions cut 0 bases from V and 6 bases from J, with 9 bases between. CDR3 length: 13 residues. This rearrangement joins TRBV5-6 to TRBJ1-2; D is uncertain. Material: blood. This receptor was obtained from a woman between 18 and 29 years old in good health. CDR3 DNA: TGTGCCAGCAGCTTGGTGGGTTCTGATGGCTACACCTTC. Translating it yields CASSLVGSDGYTF.